This TCR beta chain was identified during a study of response to subunit inactivated influenza vaccine. MiXCR, applied by TCRdb to the RT-PCR reads, yields one record per CDR3 protein. This sample has 500,000 to 750,000 distinct CDR3 sequences; about 15% occur once, and the top ten carry 8.5% to 14%. The CDR3 contains 14 residues. Per germline, CDR1 LGHNA and CDR2 YSLEER. V was trimmed by 0 bases and J by 3 bases, leaving 9 bases between them. This clonotype was observed a few times. Its antigen is as yet unknown. Study-wide findings and caveats: Few additional T cells are recruited per seasonal influenza vaccination, authors suggested.

The source material was PBMCs from blood, sampled 11 to 12 days after vaccination. The source of this sequence is a man aged 45-60 years who received an inactivated influenza vaccine. J is TRBJ2-7 and V is TRBV4-3, with a tentative D call TRBD1 (6 bases). The CDR3 bases are TGCGCCAGCAGCCAAGAAGGGACATACTACGAGCAGTACTTC. This sequence encodes CASSQEGTYYEQYF.